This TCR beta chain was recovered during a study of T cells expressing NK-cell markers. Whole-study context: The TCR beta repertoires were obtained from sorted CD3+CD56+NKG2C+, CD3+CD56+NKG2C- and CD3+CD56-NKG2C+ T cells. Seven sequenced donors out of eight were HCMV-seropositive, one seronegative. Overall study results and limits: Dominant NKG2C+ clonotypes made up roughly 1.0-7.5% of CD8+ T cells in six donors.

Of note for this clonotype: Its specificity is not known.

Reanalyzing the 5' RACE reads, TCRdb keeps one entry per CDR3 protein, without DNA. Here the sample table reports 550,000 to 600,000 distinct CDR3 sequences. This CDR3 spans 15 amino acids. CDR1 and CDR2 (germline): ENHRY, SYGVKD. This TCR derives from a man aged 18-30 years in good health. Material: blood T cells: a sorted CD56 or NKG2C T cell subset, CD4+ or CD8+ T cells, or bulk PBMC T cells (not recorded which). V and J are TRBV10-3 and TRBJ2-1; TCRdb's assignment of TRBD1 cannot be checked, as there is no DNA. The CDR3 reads CAISPGTGGYNEQFF.